The sequence of this T cell receptor beta chain was determined in a study of cytomegalovirus exposure and HLA in healthy donors. Notes on the study in general: The dataset shows that most TCR sequences were rare, while some public TCRs occurred in many donors. Researchers counted 164 TCR beta chains as cytomegalovirus-associated. According to reports, the classifier identified cytomegalovirus status with high specificity and sensitivity.

The donors were in the roughly 120-subject validation cohort, distinct from the roughly 700-subject first cohort. Comments on this clone: The antigen is unknown.

J was trimmed by 6 bases and V by 4 bases; bases with no gene match: 13. There are 16 residues in the CDR3. CDR1 MNHEY and CDR2 SVGAGI come from the germline V gene. Repertoires were generated with immunoSEQ multiplex PCR, while TCRdb's copy carries only in-frame clones and drops some. The sample has about 170,000 clones, around nine tenths seen once. V gene TRBV6-5 combines with J gene TRBJ2-3; 7 nucleotides align to TRBD1. The clonotype was recovered from a woman younger than 30 in good health and CMV-seropositive. The sample consisted of PBMCs. The CDR3 is CASSFSATGYADTQYF. The CDR3 DNA follows: TGTGCCAGCAGTTTCTCCGCGACAGGGTATGCGGATACGCAGTATTTT.